This T cell receptor beta chain is drawn from a study of blood T cell repertoires in COVID-19. At the level of the study: Collection of acute and convalescent COVID-19 samples took place in the United States, Italy and Spain. Sample material is recorded as cDNA or gDNA derived from T cells, B-cell-depleted T cells, or PBMCs.

J was trimmed by 5 bases and V by 7 bases; bases with no gene match: 16. The CDR3 is 17 amino acids. CDR1 and CDR2 (germline): LGHDT, YNNKEL (reference sequence). Authors' analysis steps: Reference gene primer amplification yielded estimated nucleated cell counts. Data came from immunoSEQ multiplex PCR; TCRdb stores just in-frame clones and leaves some out. The V and J calls and the clone size are those of that table, but D and trimming were determined from the DNA. The sample has 160,000 or so clones; around 81% are singletons. The sample holds a few counts of this clone. The chain couples TRBV3-1 (or the pseudogene TRBV3-2) to TRBJ2-5, with TRBD2 identical over 10 bases. The specimen was peripheral blood. The clonotype originates from a man between 65 and 85 years old who had recovered from COVID-19. CDR3 DNA: TGTGCCAGCAAAGGGACTAGCGCCAACTCGCGAAGGGAGACCCAGTACTTC. Amino acid sequence: CASKGTSANSRRETQYF.